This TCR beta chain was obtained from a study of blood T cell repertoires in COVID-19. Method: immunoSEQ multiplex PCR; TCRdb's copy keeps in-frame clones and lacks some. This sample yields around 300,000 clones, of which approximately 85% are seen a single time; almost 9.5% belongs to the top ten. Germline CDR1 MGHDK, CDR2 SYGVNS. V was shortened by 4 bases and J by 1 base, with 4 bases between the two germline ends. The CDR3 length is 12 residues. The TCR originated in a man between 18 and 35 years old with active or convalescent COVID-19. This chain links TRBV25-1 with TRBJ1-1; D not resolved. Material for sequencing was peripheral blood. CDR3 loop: CASSGRNTEAFF. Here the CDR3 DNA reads TGTGCCAGCAGTGGGAGGAACACTGAAGCTTTCTTT.